This TCR beta chain derives from a study of T cell responses to AZD1222 COVID-19 vaccine. Findings and caveats of the study: Reportedly, close to half of spike-specific TCRs are directed against unmutated variant regions.

Some clones are missing from TCRdb's copy, which holds only in-frame ones; the method was immunoSEQ multiplex PCR. The repertoire holds roughly 150,000 clones, with around 87% as singletons. Note on this clone: Its antigen is not known.

The V gene lost 5 bases and the J gene lost 11 bases, with 16 bases spanning the gap. This CDR3 spans 14 amino acids. Germline CDR1 SGHAT, CDR2 FQNNGV. This sequence was found in an adult who received the AZD1222 COVID-19 vaccine. Specimen: peripheral blood, collected 28 days after the second AZD1222 dose. The rearrangement joins TRBV11-2 to TRBJ1-6; D call uncertain. CDR3 DNA: TGTGCCAGCAGCCCGTTGACCGTTGGGACACCCCTCCACTTT. It is translated as CASSPLTVGTPLHF.